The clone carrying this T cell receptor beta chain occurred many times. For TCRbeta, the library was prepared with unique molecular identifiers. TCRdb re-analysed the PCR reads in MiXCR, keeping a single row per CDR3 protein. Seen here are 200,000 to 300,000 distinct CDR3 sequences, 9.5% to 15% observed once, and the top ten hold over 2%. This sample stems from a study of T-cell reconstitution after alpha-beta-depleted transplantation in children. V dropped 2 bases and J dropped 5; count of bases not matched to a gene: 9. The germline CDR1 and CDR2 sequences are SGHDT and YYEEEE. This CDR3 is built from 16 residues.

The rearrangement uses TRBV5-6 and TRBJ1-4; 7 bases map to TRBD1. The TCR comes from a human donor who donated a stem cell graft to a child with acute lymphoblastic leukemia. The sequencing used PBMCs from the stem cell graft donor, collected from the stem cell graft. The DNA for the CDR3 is TGTGCCAGCAGCTTTAAGCTGGGACAGACGAATGAAAAACTGTTTTTT. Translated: CASSFKLGQTNEKLFF. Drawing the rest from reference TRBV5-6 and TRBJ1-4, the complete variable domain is DAGVTQSPTHLIKTRGQQVTLRCSPKSGHDTVSWYQQALGQGPQFIFQYYEEEERQRGNFPDRFSGHQFPNYSSELNVNALLLGDSALYLCASSFKLGQTNEKLFFGSGTQLSVL.